Here is one T cell receptor (beta chain) with its context. At one of its ends the junction is not consistent with the germline gene, which may arise from a read error. Amplified TCR beta CDR3 regions derived from RNA transcripts. A set of HTBI primers served as the primers for a first-round RT-PCR of the TCR CDR3. TCRdb recomputed calls from the multiplex PCR reads with MiXCR, one row per CDR3 protein. This table holds roughly 700,000 distinct CDR3 sequences, 35% found once. The data belong to a study of T cells in Graves' hyperthyroidism and ophthalmopathy. The length of the CDR3 is 17 residues. From germline, CDR1 is SGHRS and CDR2 YFSETQ.

The chain couples TRBV5-1 to TRBJ1-6, with a possible D match to TRBD1 (6 bases). The sample comprised blood. The source of this sequence is a woman in her thirties or forties with Graves' hyperthyroidism. CDR3 nucleotides: TGTGCCAGCAGTATTAAAAACACAGGGACCGATAATTCACCCCTCCACTTT. This encodes CASSIKNTGTDNSPLHF.